The 19 T cell receptor beta chains below all came from one sample that was sequenced in a study of blood T cell repertoires in COVID-19. Sequencing used immunoSEQ multiplex PCR; TCRdb keeps in-frame clones, though not all of them. The table shows around 150,000 clones, with under 90% occurring only once. Sequenced material: PBMCs or T cells enriched from blood (not recorded which). These receptors were collected from a woman between 55 and 75 years old who had recovered from COVID-19.

This rearrangement joins TRBV2 to TRBJ2-7, with D tentatively TRBD1 (6 bases). This CDR3 spans 14 amino acids. Trimming removed 2 bases at V and 4 bases at J, with 12 bases between. The V gene's germline CDR1 is SNHLY and CDR2 FYNNEI. CDR3 sequence reads: CASSERQGMYEQYF. The CDR3 DNA sequence: TGTGCCAGCAGTGAAAGGCAGGGGATGTACGAGCAGTACTTC.

V gene TRBV5-1 combines with J gene TRBJ1-1; 10 bases are a match to TRBD1. Looked up from germline, CDR1 is SGHRS and CDR2 is YFSETQ. This CDR3 spans 20 amino acids. V lost 2 bases to trimming and J lost 1 base; unmatched junction nucleotides: 17. CDR3 amino acids: CASSFTGTGASWSGNTEAFF. The CDR3 nucleotides are TGCGCCAGCAGCTTTACCGGGACAGGGGCCTCGTGGTCCGGGAACACTGAAGCTTTCTTT.

This chain joins TRBV15 and TRBJ2-3; 12 positions match TRBD2. CDR1 and CDR2 (germline): LNHNV, YYDKDF (reference sequence). The CDR3 extends over 14 amino acids. Trimming cost V 8 bases and J 5 bases; bases outside gene matches: 5. The CDR3 region is CATSSGGARDTQYF. Written as DNA, the CDR3 is TGTGCCACCTCTAGCGGGGGGGCGAGAGATACGCAGTATTTT. Filled out from reference TRBV15 and TRBJ2-3, the complete variable domain reads DAMVIQNPRYQVTQFGKPVTLSCSQTLNHNVMYWYQQKSSQAPKLLFHYYDKDFNNEADTPDNFQSRRPNTSFCFLDIRSPGLGDTAMYLCATSSGGARDTQYFGPGTRLTVL.

The genes are TRBV3-1 (or the pseudogene TRBV3-2) and TRBJ1-1, with 8 bases fitting TRBD1. V lost 4 bases to trimming and J lost 3 bases; unmatched junction nucleotides: 7. This CDR3 is built from 15 residues. Germline values: CDR1 LGHDT, CDR2 YNNKEL (reference sequence). The CDR3 DNA reads as TGTGCCAGCAGCCCTTCGACAGGGGCCCACACTGAAGCTTTCTTT. Translation gives CASSPSTGAHTEAFF.

This clone showed up just once. The V gene is TRBV10-2, the J gene TRBJ2-2; TRBD2 matches at 8 bases. V shed 8 bases, J shed 6 bases, and the junction held 11 bases outside the gene matches. The CDR3 loop spans 15 amino acids. The germline CDR1 and CDR2 sequences are WSHSY and SAAADI. The CDR3 DNA follows: TGCGCCAGCGGGGGCGGGGGGAAGTTCGCCGGGGAGCTGTTTTTT. It yields the protein CASGGGGKFAGELFF.

In this sample, this clone turned up once. The chain uses TRBV24-1 and TRBJ2-2, with 10 bases identical to TRBD2. The CDR3 runs to 16 residues. J lost 7 bases, V lost 3 bases, and 7 bases had no gene match. Per the germline V gene, CDR1 is KGHDR and CDR2 is SFDVKD. The CDR3 sequence is CATSDVTSGANGELFF. The DNA of the CDR3 is TGTGCCACCAGTGATGTAACTAGCGGGGCGAACGGGGAGCTGTTTTTT.

The V call is TRBV7-2, the J call TRBJ2-5; 11 nucleotides line up with TRBD2. This CDR3 has 17 residues. Per germline, CDR1 SGHTA and CDR2 FQGNSA. Germline trimming cut 5 bases from V and 2 bases from J; bases unmatched to any gene: 10. The CDR3 DNA is TGTGCCAGCAGCCTAGGGGGGCTAGCGGGGGGTCAAGAGACCCAGTACTTC. Amino acid sequence: CASSLGGLAGGQETQYF.

The chain couples TRBV27 to TRBJ2-7; maybe TRBD2 (5 bases). With 4 bases removed from V and 6 bases from J, the gap between germline ends came to 10 bases. The CDR3 covers 12 residues. Germline CDR1 is MNHEY and CDR2 is SMNVEV (reference sequence). In DNA form, the CDR3 reads TGTGCCAGCAGTTATTTGGGGAGCGAGCAGTACTTC. Its translation is CASSYLGSEQYF.

This chain uses TRBV5-1 with TRBJ1-4, with TRBD1 matching 7 bases. The CDR3 consists of 15 residues. Germline assignment: CDR1 SGHRS and CDR2 YFSETQ. V lost 3 bases to trimming and J lost 4 bases; unmatched junction nucleotides: 6. CDR3 residues: CASSSTSGGNEKLFF. Written as DNA, the CDR3 is TGCGCCAGCAGCTCGACCTCAGGGGGTAATGAAAAACTGTTTTTT.

CDR3 DNA: TGTGCCAGCACCCCTTCCTACAATGAGCAGTTCTTC. It specifies CASTPSYNEQFF. V gene TRBV12-3 or TRBV12-4 combines with J gene TRBJ2-1; D ambiguous. Trimming stripped 7 bases from V and 1 base from J, with 5 bases between. The CDR3 covers 12 residues.

The chain recombines TRBV6-5 with TRBJ2-7; 7 bases align to TRBD2. With V trimmed by 10 bases and J by 5 bases, 11 bases remained unmatched. The CDR3 consists of 13 residues. The germline V gene has CDR1 MNHEY and CDR2 SVGAGI. The CDR3 DNA reads as TGTGCCACTATGGCGGGGGTTATCGACGAGCAGTACTTC. Translated, it gives CATMAGVIDEQYF.

The V gene is TRBV7-8, the J gene TRBJ2-3; 12 bases agree with TRBD2. After removal of 5 bases from V and 2 bases from J, the junction contained 14 bases not matched to a gene. There are 19 residues in the CDR3. Per germline, CDR1 SGHVS and CDR2 FQNEAQ. The DNA for the CDR3 is TGTGCCAGCAGCGGGCGGACTAGCGGGGTTGTTGCTTCCACAGATACGCAGTATTTT. This sequence encodes CASSGRTSGVVASTDTQYF. Supplemented by reference TRBV7-8 and TRBJ2-3, the full variable domain reads GAGVSQSPRYKVAKRGQDVALRCDPISGHVSLFWYQQALGQGPEFLTYFQNEAQLDKSGLPSDRFFAERPEGSVSTLKIQRTQQEDSAVYLCASSGRTSGVVASTDTQYFGPGTRLTVL.

This clone has just a few counts. The chain joins TRBV10-3 to TRBJ1-3, with 10 bases fitting TRBD1. V was clipped by 10 bases and J by 4 bases; unmatched bases: 10. Germline CDR1 reads ENHRY; CDR2 reads SYGVKD. CDR3 length: 15 residues. CDR3 sequence (DNA): TGTGCCACGGCCGGGACAGGGGTTTCAGGAAACACCATATATTTT. Protein product: CATAGTGVSGNTIYF.

This clone appeared once. The chain employs TRBV10-3 and TRBJ1-2, with D maybe TRBD1 (5 bases). The CDR3 is made up of 14 amino acids. Germline V gene lookup returns CDR1 ENHRY and CDR2 SYGVKD. V was cut by 2 bases and J by 8 bases, with 15 bases left in between. The CDR3 loop is CAISELESRGGYTF. The CDR3 DNA reads TGTGCCATCAGTGAGCTGGAGTCCCGGGGGGGCTACACCTTC.

There are a few counts of this clone. The chain recombines TRBV11-2 with TRBJ2-1; weak D call: TRBD2 (5 bases). V gave up 1 base and J gave up 8 bases, with 9 bases separating them. Per the germline V gene, CDR1 is SGHAT and CDR2 is FQNNGV. This CDR3 is built from 13 residues. The CDR3 reads CASSLGQRDEQFF. CDR3 nucleotide sequence: TGTGCCAGCAGCTTAGGCCAGAGGGATGAGCAGTTCTTC.

This chain joins TRBV7-8 and TRBJ1-4; TRBD1 aligns across 12 bases. The germline V gene has CDR1 SGHVS and CDR2 FQNEAQ. V was pared by 5 bases and J by 6 bases, with 10 bases of the junction left unmatched. The CDR3 totals 17 residues. The CDR3 region has the DNA TGTGCCAGCAGCACAAGGGACAGGGGGCGTTCTGATGAAAAACTGTTTTTT. Residues: CASSTRDRGRSDEKLFF.

This rearrangement joins TRBV6-1 to TRBJ2-3; a weak D match, TRBD1 (7 bases). The V and J ends lost 3 bases and 0 bases respectively, with 25 bases between them. CDR1 and CDR2 from the germline V gene are MNHNS and SASEGT. The CDR3 has 20 residues. CDR3 protein: CASSDLAGQGRQGSTDTQYF. The CDR3 region has the DNA TGTGCCAGCAGTGATCTCGCGGGGCAGGGCAGACAGGGAAGCACAGATACGCAGTATTTT.

This rearrangement joins TRBV6-5 to TRBJ2-4, with D possibly being TRBD1 (6 bases). Germline V gives CDR1 MNHEY, CDR2 SVGAGI. This CDR3 is 14 amino acids long. The germline V and J ends were trimmed by 5 bases and 7 bases, with 15 bases remaining between them. The CDR3 loop is CASSQGISGNIQYF. The DNA for the CDR3 is TGTGCCAGCAGTCAGGGGATCTCGGGGAACATTCAGTACTTC.

CDR3 sequence: CASSGAKLGGKLFF. CDR3 DNA: TGTGCCAGCAGTGGAGCCAAACTAGGGGGAAAACTGTTTTTT. The chain employs TRBV25-1 and TRBJ1-4; tentatively, D is TRBD1 (6 bases). V was shortened by 4 bases and J by 10 bases, with 16 bases between the two germline ends. The CDR3 has 14 residues. CDR1 is MGHDK, CDR2 SYGVNS, per germline.